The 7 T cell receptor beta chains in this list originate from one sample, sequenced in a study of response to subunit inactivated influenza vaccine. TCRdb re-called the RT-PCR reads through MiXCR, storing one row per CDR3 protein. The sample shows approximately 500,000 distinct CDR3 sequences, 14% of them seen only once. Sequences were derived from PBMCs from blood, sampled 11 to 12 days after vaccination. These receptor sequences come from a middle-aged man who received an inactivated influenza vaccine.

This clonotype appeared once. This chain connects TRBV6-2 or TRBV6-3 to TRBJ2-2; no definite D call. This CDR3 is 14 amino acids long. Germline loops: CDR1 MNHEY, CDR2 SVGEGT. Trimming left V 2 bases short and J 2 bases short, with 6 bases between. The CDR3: CASSYRSNTGELFF. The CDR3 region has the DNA TGTGCCAGCAGTTACAGGTCAAACACCGGGGAGCTGTTTTTT.

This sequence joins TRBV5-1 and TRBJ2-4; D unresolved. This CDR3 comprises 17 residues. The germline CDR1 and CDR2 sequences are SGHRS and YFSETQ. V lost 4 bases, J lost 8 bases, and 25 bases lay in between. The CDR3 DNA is TGCGCCAGCAGCCGGACGGGCCTCGGCATAAGTGGGGACATTCAGTACTTC. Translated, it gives CASSRTGLGISGDIQYF.

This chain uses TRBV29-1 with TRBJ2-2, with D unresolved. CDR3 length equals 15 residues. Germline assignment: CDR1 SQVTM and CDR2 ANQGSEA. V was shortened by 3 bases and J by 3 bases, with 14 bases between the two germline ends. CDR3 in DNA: TGCAGCGTTGAGTTGTCGTTATCCCACACCGGGGAGCTGTTTTTT. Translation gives CSVELSLSHTGELFF.

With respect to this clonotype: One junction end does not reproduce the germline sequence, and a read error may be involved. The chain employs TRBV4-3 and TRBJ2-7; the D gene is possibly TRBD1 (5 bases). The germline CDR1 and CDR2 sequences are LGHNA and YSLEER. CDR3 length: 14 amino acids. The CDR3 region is CASIQDRGAREQYF. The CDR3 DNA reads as TGCGCCAGCATCCAAGATCGTGGGGCGCGGGAGCAGTACTTC.

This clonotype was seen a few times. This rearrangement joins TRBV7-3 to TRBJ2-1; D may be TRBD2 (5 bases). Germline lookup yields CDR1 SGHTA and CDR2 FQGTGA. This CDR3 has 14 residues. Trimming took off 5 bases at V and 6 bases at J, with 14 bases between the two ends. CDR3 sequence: CASSEGPLGNEQFF. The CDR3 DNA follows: TGTGCCAGCAGCGAGGGTCCGTTGGGCAATGAGCAGTTCTTC.

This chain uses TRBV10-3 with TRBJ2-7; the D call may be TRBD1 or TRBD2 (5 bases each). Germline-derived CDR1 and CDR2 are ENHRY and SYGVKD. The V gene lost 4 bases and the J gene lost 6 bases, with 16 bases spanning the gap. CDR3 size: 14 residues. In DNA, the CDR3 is TGTGCCATCAGTGCCCTTGGGGGTACCCTCGAGCAGTACTTC. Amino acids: CAISALGGTLEQYF.

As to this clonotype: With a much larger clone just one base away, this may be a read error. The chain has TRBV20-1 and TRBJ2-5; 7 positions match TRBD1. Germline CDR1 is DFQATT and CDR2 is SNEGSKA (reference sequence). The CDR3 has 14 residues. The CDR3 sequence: CRARSRDSQETQYF. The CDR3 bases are TGCAGAGCTAGATCCCGGGACAGCCAAGAGACCCAGTACTTC.